This section outlines one T cell receptor beta chain sequence together with its context. The antigen remains undetermined. The data originate from a study of shared clonotypes between healthy human individuals. The CDR3 consists of 16 residues. The V gene lost 4 bases and the J gene lost 0 bases, with 13 bases spanning the gap. Germline CDR1 WSHSY, CDR2 SAAADI. All of the donors resided in Nashville, Tennessee, and each was a Caucasian adult. Around 100 million PBMCs were counted before genomic DNA extraction. For every subset, genomic DNA was evenly distributed across several immunoSEQ plates. The method was immunoSEQ multiplex PCR; TCRdb's version includes in-frame clones alone and lacks a portion of them. The repertoire has about 490,000 clones, approximately 80% of them found once; the top ten carry about 12%. Study conclusions and caveats: Sequencing depth was a factor that was expected to affect clonotype sharing among donors.

Sequencing was carried out using PBMCs. The receptor comes from a woman aged 40 to 50 in good health. Some clones in this sample may be carry-over from other donors' samples. The chain links TRBV10-2 to TRBJ2-1; possible D gene TRBD2, 5 bases. The CDR3 sequence: CASSARLGSSYNEQFF. DNA of the CDR3: TGCGCCAGCAGTGCTCGGCTAGGGAGCTCCTACAATGAGCAGTTCTTC.